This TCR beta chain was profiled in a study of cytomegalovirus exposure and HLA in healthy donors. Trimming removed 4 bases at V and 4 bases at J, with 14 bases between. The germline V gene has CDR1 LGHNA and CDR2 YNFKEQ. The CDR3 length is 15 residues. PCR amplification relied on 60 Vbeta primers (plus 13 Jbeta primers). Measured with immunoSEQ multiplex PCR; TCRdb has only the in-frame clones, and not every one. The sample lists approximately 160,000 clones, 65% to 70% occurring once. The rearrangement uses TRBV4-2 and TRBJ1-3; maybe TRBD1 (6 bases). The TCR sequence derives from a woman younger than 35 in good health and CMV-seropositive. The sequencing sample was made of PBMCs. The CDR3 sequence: CASSPYREYGNTIYF. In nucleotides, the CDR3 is TGTGCCAGCAGCCCGTACAGGGAGTACGGAAACACCATATATTTT.